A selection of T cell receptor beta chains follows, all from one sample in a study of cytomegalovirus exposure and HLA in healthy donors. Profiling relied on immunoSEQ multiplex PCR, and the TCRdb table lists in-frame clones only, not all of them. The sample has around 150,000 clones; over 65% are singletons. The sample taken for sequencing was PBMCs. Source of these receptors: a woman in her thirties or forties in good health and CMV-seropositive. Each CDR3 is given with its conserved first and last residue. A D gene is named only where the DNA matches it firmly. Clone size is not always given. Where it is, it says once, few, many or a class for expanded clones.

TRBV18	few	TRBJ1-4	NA	CASSPTTRPNEKLFF	TGTGCCAGCTCACCGACGACGAGGCCTAATGAAAAACTGTTTTTT
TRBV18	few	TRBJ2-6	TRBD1	CASSWTGLAGANVLTF	TGTGCCAGCTCCTGGACAGGTCTGGCTGGGGCCAACGTCCTGACTTTC
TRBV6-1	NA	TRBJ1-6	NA	CASSEARGKNSPLHF	TGTGCCAGCAGTGAAGCGCGCGGAAAGAATTCACCCCTCCACTTT
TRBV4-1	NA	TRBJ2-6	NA	CASSQDRAAGANVLTF	TGCGCCAGCAGCCAAGATCGAGCGGCTGGGGCCAACGTCCTGACTTTC
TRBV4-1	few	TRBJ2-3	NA	CASSQVSQGDTQYF	TGCGCCAGCAGCCAAGTATCCCAGGGAGATACGCAGTATTTT
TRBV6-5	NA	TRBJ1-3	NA	CASSYIGRGNTIYF	TGTGCCAGCAGTTACATAGGGAGGGGAAACACCATATATTTT
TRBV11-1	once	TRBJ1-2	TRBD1	CASSLNRDRINPNYGYPF	TGTGCCAGCAGCTTGAACCGGGACAGGATAAACCCTAACTATGGCTACCCCTTC
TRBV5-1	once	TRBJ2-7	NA	CASSLAKQGTPYEQYF	TGCGCCAGCAGCTTGGCAAAACAGGGTACCCCCTACGAGCAGTACTTC
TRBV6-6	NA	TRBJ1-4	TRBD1	CASSYADRGHEKLFF	TGTGCCAGCAGTTACGCGGACAGGGGGCATGAAAAACTGTTTTTT
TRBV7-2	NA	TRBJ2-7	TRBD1	CASSLYRDSSYEQYF	TGTGCCAGCAGCTTATACCGGGACAGCTCCTACGAGCAGTACTTC
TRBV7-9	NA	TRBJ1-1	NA	CASSKDYGGDAFF	TGTGCCAGCAGCAAAGACTATGGCGGGGACGCTTTCTTT
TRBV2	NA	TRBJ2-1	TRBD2	CASSEVTSGSSEQFF	TGTGCCAGCAGTGAAGTTACTAGCGGGAGTAGTGAGCAGTTCTTC
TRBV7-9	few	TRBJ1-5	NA	CSSSLHEQPQHF	TGTTCCAGCAGCTTGCACGAGCAGCCCCAGCATTTT
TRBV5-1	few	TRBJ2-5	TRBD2	CASSQERLAGRKETQYF	TGCGCCAGCAGCCAGGAAAGACTAGCGGGCCGCAAAGAGACCCAGTACTTC
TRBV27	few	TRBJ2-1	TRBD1	CASSFQGVTYNEQFF	TGTGCCAGCAGTTTCCAGGGGGTCACCTACAATGAGCAGTTCTTC
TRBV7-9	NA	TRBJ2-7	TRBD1	CASSLPGTAKGEQYF	TGTGCCAGCAGCTTACCCGGGACAGCTAAGGGCGAGCAGTACTTC
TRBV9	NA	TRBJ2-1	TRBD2	CASSVGGLAGTNEQFF	TGTGCCAGCAGCGTAGGGGGACTAGCGGGTACTAATGAGCAGTTCTTC
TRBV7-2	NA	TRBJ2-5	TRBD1	CASSFSGTGKTQYF	TGTGCCAGCAGCTTCTCCGGGACAGGGAAGACCCAGTACTTC
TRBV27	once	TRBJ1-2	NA	CASSLSREARQYDYGYTF	TGTGCCAGCAGTTTATCGCGGGAGGCCAGACAGTACGACTATGGCTACACCTTC
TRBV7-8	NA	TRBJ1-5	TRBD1	CASSPNRDREWPQNF	TGTGCCAGCAGCCCTAACCGGGACAGGGAATGGCCCCAGAATTTT
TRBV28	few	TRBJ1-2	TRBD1	CASSFRDRVAHGYTF	TGTGCCAGCAGTTTCCGGGACAGGGTTGCCCATGGCTACACCTTC
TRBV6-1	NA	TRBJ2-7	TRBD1	CAGGSGRTGDHEQYF	TGTGCCGGTGGGTCTGGGAGGACAGGGGACCACGAGCAGTACTTC
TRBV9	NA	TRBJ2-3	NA	CASSVADGTLADTQYF	TGTGCCAGCAGCGTCGCAGACGGGACCCTAGCGGATACGCAGTATTTT
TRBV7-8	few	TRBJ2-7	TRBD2	CATRGEGPDNYEQYF	TGTGCGACCCGGGGGGAGGGGCCAGACAACTACGAGCAGTACTTC
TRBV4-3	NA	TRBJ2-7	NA	CASSQDQGGPYEQYF	TGCGCCAGCAGCCAAGATCAGGGGGGTCCCTACGAGCAGTACTTC
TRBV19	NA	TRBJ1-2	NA	CASSIRSTANYGYTF	TGTGCCAGTAGTATTCGCAGCACAGCTAACTATGGCTACACCTTC
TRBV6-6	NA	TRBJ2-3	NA	CASRLSTDTQYF	TGTGCCAGCAGACTGAGCACAGATACGCAGTATTTT
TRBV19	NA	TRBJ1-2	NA	CASRISGDGYTF	TGTGCCAGTAGGATTTCAGGGGATGGCTACACCTTC
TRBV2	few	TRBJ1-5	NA	CASSEEGGANQPQHF	TGTGCCAGCAGTGAAGAAGGCGGAGCCAATCAGCCCCAGCATTTT
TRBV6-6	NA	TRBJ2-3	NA	CASTDSVDTQYF	TGTGCCAGCACCGACTCAGTAGATACGCAGTATTTT
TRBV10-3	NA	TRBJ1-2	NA	CAITPSIGAGNYGYPF	TGTGCCATCACCCCGTCGATTGGTGCCGGGAACTATGGCTACCCCTTC
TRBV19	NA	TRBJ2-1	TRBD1	CASSWGQGNEQFF	TGTGCCAGTAGTTGGGGACAGGGTAATGAGCAGTTCTTC
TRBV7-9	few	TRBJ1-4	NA	CASSGVAGETATNEKLFF	TGTGCCAGCAGCGGAGTGGCGGGAGAGACAGCAACTAATGAAAAACTGTTTTTT
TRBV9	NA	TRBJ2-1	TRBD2	CASSVVSGSGNEQFF	TGTGCCAGCAGCGTAGTAAGCGGGAGCGGCAATGAGCAGTTCTTC